These 27 T cell receptor beta chains originate from one sample sequenced in a study of a mutant IDH1 vaccine in newly diagnosed glioma. These receptors' antigens are unknown. Generated by immunoSEQ multiplex PCR, the TCRdb table keeps only in-frame clones and is missing some. This sample has fewer than 35,000 clones; more than 75% occur once, and the top ten carry roughly 10%. The time point was: week 35, safety follow-up. Topical imiquimod accompanied each vaccine dose, which consisted of 300 ug of mutant IDH1 20-mer peptide. The sample consisted of PBMCs, taken from a glioma patient whose treatment included an IDH1 peptide vaccine. The origin of the receptors is a woman between 40 and 50 years old with glioma.

The chain carries TRBV5-6 and TRBJ2-7, with 9 nucleotides matching TRBD1. CDR3 length: 14 residues. Losses at the gene ends were 4 bases for V and 1 base for J; bases not matched to a gene: 3. Per germline, CDR1 SGHDT and CDR2 YYEEEE. The chain's CDR3 is CASSLDRGSYEQYF. The CDR3 DNA sequence: TGTGCCAGCAGCCTAGACAGGGGGTCCTACGAGCAGTACTTC.

The V call is TRBV7-9, the J call TRBJ2-2; 8 positions agree with TRBD1. V dropped 5 bases and J dropped 9; count of bases not matched to a gene: 8. The CDR3 contains 14 residues. Germline V gene data show CDR1 as SEHNR and CDR2 as FQNEAQ (reference sequence). Written as DNA, the CDR3 is TGTGCCAGCAGCCCGGACAGGGTGGCCAGGGAGCTGTTTTTT. Amino acid sequence: CASSPDRVARELFF.

V usage is TRBV6-1 and J usage is TRBJ2-5; D might be TRBD1 or TRBD2, each matching 5 bases. Per germline, CDR1 MNHNS and CDR2 SASEGT. The CDR3 loop spans 13 amino acids. Trimming stripped 2 bases from V and 4 bases from J, with 8 bases between. The CDR3 nucleotides read TGTGCCAGCAGTGAAAGGGACCTAGAGACCCAGTACTTC. This codes for CASSERDLETQYF.

This chain connects TRBV5-8 to TRBJ2-2, with no clear D. The V end lost 6 bases, the J end lost 5 bases, and 8 bases lay between the germline ends. This CDR3 has 12 residues. The germline V gene has CDR1 SGHTS and CDR2 YDEGEE. CDR3 protein: CASNLGTGELFF. The CDR3, as DNA: TGTGCCAGCAACCTAGGGACCGGGGAGCTGTTTTTT. Together with reference TRBV5-8 and TRBJ2-2, the CDR3 gives the full variable domain: EAGVTQSPTHLIKTRGQQATLRCSPISGHTSVYWYQQALGLGLQFLLWYDEGEERNRGNFPPRFSGRQFPNYSSELNVNALELEDSALYLCASNLGTGELFFGEGSRLTVL.

The chain recombines TRBV5-1 with TRBJ2-7; the D gene is possibly TRBD2 (6 bases). Trimming stripped 7 bases from V and 6 bases from J, with 11 bases between. The germline gives CDR1 SGHRS, CDR2 YFSETQ. The CDR3 has 11 residues. DNA of the CDR3: TGCGCCAGCTCCGGGGGTAGCGAGCAGTACTTC. Its translation is CASSGGSEQYF.

Only one count was recorded for this clone. This rearrangement joins TRBV10-3 to TRBJ1-4, with unresolved D. The V gene lost 1 base and the J gene lost 0 bases, with 21 bases spanning the gap. Per the germline V gene, CDR1 is ENHRY and CDR2 is SYGVKD. CDR3 size: 20 residues. The CDR3 DNA is TGTGCCATCAGTGAGTTCTCTACTACCATTAGGAATGCAACTAATGAAAAACTGTTTTTT. It translates to CAISEFSTTIRNATNEKLFF.

This chain joins TRBV6-1 and TRBJ2-1; D call uncertain. Germline lookup yields CDR1 MNHNS and CDR2 SASEGT. The CDR3 length is 15 residues. V was cut by 8 bases and J by 0 bases, with 14 bases left in between. CDR3 in DNA: TGTGCCAGCGGGTTATACTTACCCTCCTACAATGAGCAGTTCTTC. Protein: CASGLYLPSYNEQFF.

For the CDR3, the DNA is TGTGCCAGCAGTTACTCCGGACTAGCGGGCGAAAATGAGCAGTTCTTC. Translated, it gives CASSYSGLAGENEQFF. This rearrangement joins TRBV6-5 to TRBJ2-1; TRBD2 aligns across 11 bases. Per the germline V gene, CDR1 is MNHEY and CDR2 is SVGAGI. This CDR3 is built from 16 residues. V shed 0 bases and J 7 bases; nucleotides not matched to a gene: 5.

The chain employs TRBV13 and TRBJ2-3; 11 bases fit TRBD2. The germline V gene has CDR1 PRHDT and CDR2 FYEKMQ (reference sequence). Trimming cost V 4 bases and J 2 bases; bases outside gene matches: 8. This CDR3 contains 17 residues. As DNA, the CDR3 is TGTGCCAGCAGCTGGTCTAGCGGGGGGACCCTCACAGATACGCAGTATTTT. Amino acid sequence: CASSWSSGGTLTDTQYF.

This chain joins TRBV4-1 and TRBJ2-5; D tentatively reads TRBD1 or TRBD2 (5 bases each). CDR1 and CDR2 from the germline V gene are MGHRA and YSYEKL. V gave up 0 bases and J gave up 5 bases, with 7 bases separating them. The CDR3 runs to 13 residues. Here the CDR3 reads CASSQEEGETQYF. The CDR3, as DNA: TGCGCCAGCAGCCAAGAAGAGGGGGAGACCCAGTACTTC.

The J gene is TRBJ2-5, the V gene TRBV29-1, with D hard to call. Looked up from germline, CDR1 is SQVTM and CDR2 is ANQGSEA. CDR3 length: 15 amino acids. V was clipped by 3 bases and J by 4 bases, with 18 bases between them. The CDR3 nucleotides read TGCAGCGTTGATCTGCACTCGCGACCCGGAGAGACCCAGTACTTC. This codes for CSVDLHSRPGETQYF. Using reference TRBV29-1 and TRBJ2-5 for the parts outside the CDR3, the full variable domain is SAVISQKPSRDICQRGTSLTIQCQVDSQVTMMFWYRQQPGQSLTLIATANQGSEATYESGFVIDKFPISRPNLTFSTLTVSNMSPEDSSIYLCSVDLHSRPGETQYFGPGTRLLVL.

The chain uses TRBV9 and TRBJ2-2, with a possible D match to TRBD1 (6 bases). Germline CDR1 reads SGDLS; CDR2 reads YYNGEE. V dropped 3 bases and J dropped 7 bases, with 19 bases sitting between them. The CDR3 sequence is 16 residues long. CDR3 in amino acids: CASSESTGLRSGELFF. CDR3 in DNA: TGTGCCAGCAGCGAATCAACAGGGCTACGGAGCGGGGAGCTGTTTTTT.

This clone was picked up a small number of times. The CDR3 bases are TGTGCCAGCAGCCAGGTCAAGGGGACCCAGTACTTC. Its translation is CASSQVKGTQYF. V usage is TRBV14 and J usage is TRBJ2-5; no clear D. From germline, CDR1 is SGHDN and CDR2 FVKESK. The V and J ends lost 3 bases and 7 bases respectively, with 9 bases between them. The CDR3 totals 12 residues.

In DNA form, the CDR3 reads TGCGCCAGCAGCCAGTGGGACAGTAATTCACCCCTCCACTTT. Protein: CASSQWDSNSPLHF. The rearrangement uses TRBV4-3 and TRBJ1-6, with TRBD1 matching 7 bases. Germline V gene sequence: CDR1 LGHNA, CDR2 YSLEER. After removal of 3 bases from V and 6 bases from J, the junction contained 2 bases not matched to a gene. The CDR3 has 14 amino acids.

The rearrangement uses TRBV27 and TRBJ2-4; D possibly corresponds to TRBD1 (5 bases). Germline CDR1 MNHEY, CDR2 SMNVEV (reference sequence). The CDR3 sequence is 15 residues long. CDR3 residues: CASRIAGNPKNIQYF. CDR3 coding DNA: TGTGCATCGAGGATAGCAGGGAACCCCAAAAACATTCAGTACTTC.

Here the CDR3 DNA reads TGTGCCAGCAGCTTGTTCGAGGCCTACGAGCAGTACTTC. This translates into CASSLFEAYEQYF. V and J are TRBV5-4 and TRBJ2-7; D is unclear. This CDR3 has 13 amino acids. Trimming removed 1 base at V and 2 bases at J, with 7 bases between. CDR1 and CDR2 (germline): SGHNT, YYREEE (reference sequence).

This clone has only one observation. This chain uses TRBV6-5 with TRBJ1-2; D gene ambiguous. The CDR3 consists of 15 residues. CDR1 and CDR2 (germline): MNHEY, SVGAGI. The V end lost 2 bases, the J end lost 1 base, and 11 bases lay between the germline ends. The CDR3 loop reads CASSYSPEDNYGYTF. The CDR3 DNA is TGTGCCAGCAGTTACAGCCCGGAAGATAACTATGGCTACACCTTC.

The genes are TRBV18 and TRBJ1-2; TRBD1 agrees at 11 bases. The J segment lost 2 bases and the V segment lost 1 base, leaving 12 bases of the junction unmatched. The CDR3 is 19 residues long. CDR1 is KGHSH and CDR2 is LQKENI in the germline V gene. CDR3: CASSPQDRGQILFNYGYTF. CDR3 DNA: TGTGCCAGCTCACCACAGGACAGGGGGCAGATCCTATTCAACTATGGCTACACCTTC.

This chain connects TRBV7-8 to TRBJ2-7, with TRBD1 identical over 9 bases. The V gene end was trimmed by 5 bases and the J gene end by 0 bases; junction bases not matched to a gene: 5. This CDR3 is 15 amino acids long. Germline V gene sequence: CDR1 SGHVS, CDR2 FQNEAQ. The CDR3, as DNA: TGTGCCAGCAGCAGCCGGGACAGGGACTCCTACGAGCAGTACTTC. It translates to CASSSRDRDSYEQYF.

This chain uses TRBV5-5 with TRBJ1-4, with 8 bases that match TRBD1. From germline, CDR1 is SGHKS and CDR2 YYEKEE (reference sequence). CDR3 length equals 15 residues. V shed 4 bases and J 2 bases; nucleotides not matched to a gene: 4. CDR3: CASSRQGATNEKLFF. CDR3 DNA: TGTGCCAGCAGCCGTCAGGGGGCTACTAATGAAAAACTGTTTTTT.

The chain employs TRBV7-8 and TRBJ2-3; a weak D match, TRBD2 (6 bases). CDR3 length: 13 amino acids. V shed 7 bases and J shed 2 bases, with 10 bases lying between them. CDR1 is SGHVS and CDR2 is FQNEAQ in the germline V gene. The CDR3 reads CASKAGPTDTQYF. The CDR3 DNA reads as TGTGCCAGCAAAGCGGGCCCCACAGATACGCAGTATTTT.

The chain combines TRBV6-5 with TRBJ1-1; weak D call: TRBD1 (5 bases). Germline CDR1 reads MNHEY; CDR2 reads SVGAGI. Deletions cut 2 bases from V and 1 base from J, with 8 bases between. CDR3 length: 14 amino acids. CDR3 protein: CASSYGRANTEAFF. As DNA, the CDR3 is TGTGCCAGCAGTTACGGCAGGGCGAACACTGAAGCTTTCTTT.

The V and J genes are TRBV5-1 and TRBJ2-2; D unresolved. V dropped 0 bases and J dropped 3 bases, with 12 bases sitting between them. The germline gives CDR1 SGHRS, CDR2 YFSETQ. The CDR3 is 16 amino acids. CDR3: CASSLVPSTDTGELFF. As DNA, the CDR3 is TGCGCCAGCAGCTTGGTTCCCAGTACGGACACCGGGGAGCTGTTTTTT.

DNA for the CDR3: TGTGCCAGCAGCTTAGTGACAGGGCACCAAGAGACCCAGTACTTC. It is translated as CASSLVTGHQETQYF. The rearrangement uses TRBV7-2 and TRBJ2-5, with 7 bases that match TRBD1. The V gene end was trimmed by 1 base and the J gene end by 0 bases; junction bases not matched to a gene: 2. The germline gives CDR1 SGHTA, CDR2 FQGNSA. The CDR3 spans 15 residues.

CDR3 DNA sequence: TGTGCCAGCAGCCAACAAATAGGAAGGCTCGATGGCTACACCTTC. This sequence encodes CASSQQIGRLDGYTF. The rearrangement joins TRBV14 to TRBJ1-2; the D is unclear. The CDR3 runs to 15 residues. Deletions cut 2 bases from V and 6 bases from J, with 16 bases between. Germline CDR1 and CDR2: SGHDN and FVKESK.

The chain employs TRBV7-3 and TRBJ2-3; 8 nucleotides agree with TRBD1. With 5 bases clipped from V and 1 base from J, the junction kept 2 bases outside the gene matches. This CDR3 has 14 amino acids. Germline V CDR1 and CDR2: SGHTA, FQGTGA. This CDR3 reads CASSRTGRTDTQYF. The CDR3 DNA is TGTGCCAGCAGCCGGACAGGGCGCACAGATACGCAGTATTTT.

The chain is built from TRBV5-1 and TRBJ1-4, with TRBD1 identical over 8 bases. The germline V gene has CDR1 SGHRS and CDR2 YFSETQ. The J segment lost 8 bases and the V segment lost 0 bases, leaving 6 bases of the junction unmatched. This CDR3 has 15 residues. The CDR3 is CASSLEGGQGEKLFF. Written as DNA, the CDR3 is TGCGCCAGCAGCTTGGAGGGCGGACAGGGAGAAAAACTGTTTTTT.